This T cell receptor beta chain was identified during a study of neoadjuvant nivolumab and ipilimumab in lung cancer. In the case of this clone: Its specificity is unknown.

Trimming removed 4 bases at V and 4 bases at J, with 7 bases between. The V gene's germline CDR1 is MNHEY and CDR2 SVGAGI. The CDR3 is made up of 13 amino acids. Sequencing used immunoSEQ multiplex PCR; TCRdb keeps in-frame clones, though not all of them. The sample shows fewer than 35,000 clones, approximately 90% of them seen only once. Study findings and constraints: Higher pretherapy blood TCR richness went with higher resected-tumor richness. TCR sequencing covered a small number of samples.

This TCR was recovered from an adult with non-small cell lung cancer. Specimen: peripheral blood, collected after neoadjuvant nivolumab, alone or with ipilimumab, at or shortly before surgery. The chain recombines TRBV6-5 with TRBJ1-4; perhaps TRBD1 as D (6 bases). CDR3 residues: CASSWTDNEKLFF. For the CDR3, the DNA is TGTGCCAGCAGTTGGACAGATAATGAAAAACTGTTTTTT.